The rows below give T cell receptor beta chains drawn from one sample of a study of breast tumors, draining lymph nodes, adjacent tissues. TCRdb re-called the multiplex PCR reads with MiXCR, one entry per CDR3 protein. The repertoire includes 150,000 to 200,000 distinct CDR3 sequences, around 33% of them detected once, and 3% to 4% sits in the top ten. Material for sequencing was axillary lymph node tissue. These TCRs come from a female donor with breast cancer. Some clones in this sample may be carry-over from other donors' samples. The conserved cysteine and the conserved F or W are not part of the CDR3 here. Some rows have no size entry. The others give once, few or many, or a class for an expanded clone.

TRBJ2-5,TRBV2,NA,ASSKRTSGAETQY
TRBJ1-5,TRBV20-1,NA,SARVAGSYSNQPQH
TRBJ2-7,TRBV3-1,many,ASSQRGTLHAYEQY
TRBJ2-3,TRBV7-3,few,ASSLLLAGADTQY
TRBJ2-3,TRBV7-2,NA,ASSLAGAAGTDTQC
TRBJ1-2,TRBV5-4,many,ASSLRLVGYGYT
TRBJ2-3,TRBV13,NA,ASDMGRRASTDTQY
TRBJ2-5,TRBV9,NA,ASSSGGASGQETQY
TRBJ2-7,TRBV10-1,NA,ASSESGLAAGYEQY
TRBJ2-1,TRBV28,once,ASSLAPGSYNEQF
TRBJ2-3,TRBV9,NA,ASSVGSSGRRSTDTQY
TRBJ1-1,TRBV11-1,NA,ASSLAEVTEAF
TRBJ2-7,TRBV9,many,ASSVAPDRAAEQY
TRBJ2-7,TRBV5-5,few,ASSFSRAPPYEQY
TRBJ2-3,TRBV5-1,many,ASSLGLAGSADTQY
TRBJ2-3,TRBV7-9,NA,ASSLSRLAGRTDTQY
TRBJ2-7,TRBV5-8,many,ASSLQGGNEQY
TRBJ2-2,TRBV7-9,NA,ASSLLRNTGELF
TRBJ2-1,TRBV19,NA,ASSPSLAGGPYEGNEQF
TRBJ2-7,TRBV7-8,many,ASSPKAGGPGYEQY
TRBJ2-3,TRBV28,NA,AIDEGTDTQY
TRBJ1-4,TRBV30,NA,AWSFLSTNEKLL
TRBJ2-7,TRBV11-2,many,ASSLELAGGSLEQY
TRBJ2-7,TRBV20-1,NA,SGQTGAEYEQY
TRBJ2-5,TRBV2,NA,ASRWALSRQETQY
TRBJ1-5,TRBV2,once,ASRGGRETQH
TRBJ2-5,TRBV12-3/TRBV12-4,many,ASSPRTRTVGETQY